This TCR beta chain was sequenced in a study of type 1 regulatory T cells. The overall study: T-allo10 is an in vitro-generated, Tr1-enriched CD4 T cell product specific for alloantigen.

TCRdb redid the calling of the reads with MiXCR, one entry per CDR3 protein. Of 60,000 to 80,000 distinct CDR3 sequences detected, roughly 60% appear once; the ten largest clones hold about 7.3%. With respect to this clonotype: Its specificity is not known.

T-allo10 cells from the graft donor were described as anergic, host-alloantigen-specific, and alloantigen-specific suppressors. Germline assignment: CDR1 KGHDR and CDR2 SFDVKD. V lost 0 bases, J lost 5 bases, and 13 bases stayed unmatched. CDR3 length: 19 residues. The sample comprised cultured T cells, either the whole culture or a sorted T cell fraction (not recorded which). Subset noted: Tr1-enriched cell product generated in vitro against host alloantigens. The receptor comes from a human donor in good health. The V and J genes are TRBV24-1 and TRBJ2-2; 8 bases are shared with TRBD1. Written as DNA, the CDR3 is TGTGCCACCAGTGATTTGATCCCCTTTTGGACAGGGTCGACCGGGGAGCTGTTTTTT. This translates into CATSDLIPFWTGSTGELFF.